This T cell receptor (beta chain) was retrieved from a study of T cell clonality in common variable immunodeficiency. Assay used: immunoSEQ multiplex PCR; TCRdb lists only in-frame clones, some missing. Observed in the sample are some 19,000 clones, none of them singletons. The CVID group had about 15 females and about 30 males, mean age around 40. Heparinized whole blood, roughly 5 to 9 ml, came from each donor. Per germline, CDR1 DFQATT and CDR2 SNEGSKA (reference sequence). The CDR3 is 13 residues long. V lost 6 bases, J lost 9 bases, and 18 bases lay in between. Regarding the study as a whole: Fewer TCRbeta clones were shared among CVID subjects than controls. Fewer deletions and N-nucleotide insertions were reportedly seen in common variable immunodeficiency TCR beta sequences. Compared with healthy controls, CVID subjects showed increased TCRbeta clonality, mostly in about a third.

There are many counts of this clone. Its antigen is undetermined. The read ends 3 residues shy of where the CDR3 ends; the end is completed using the germline J gene. The chain carries TRBV20-1 and TRBJ2-1, with a tentative D call TRBD1 (6 bases). This TCR came from a human donor with common variable immunodeficiency. The sequencing input was peripheral blood mononuclear cells. CDR3 bases read: TGCAGTGCCTCCGGACAGATGATGACTGAG. Its translation is CSASGQMMTE. The CDR3 reads in full as CSASGQMMTEQFF.